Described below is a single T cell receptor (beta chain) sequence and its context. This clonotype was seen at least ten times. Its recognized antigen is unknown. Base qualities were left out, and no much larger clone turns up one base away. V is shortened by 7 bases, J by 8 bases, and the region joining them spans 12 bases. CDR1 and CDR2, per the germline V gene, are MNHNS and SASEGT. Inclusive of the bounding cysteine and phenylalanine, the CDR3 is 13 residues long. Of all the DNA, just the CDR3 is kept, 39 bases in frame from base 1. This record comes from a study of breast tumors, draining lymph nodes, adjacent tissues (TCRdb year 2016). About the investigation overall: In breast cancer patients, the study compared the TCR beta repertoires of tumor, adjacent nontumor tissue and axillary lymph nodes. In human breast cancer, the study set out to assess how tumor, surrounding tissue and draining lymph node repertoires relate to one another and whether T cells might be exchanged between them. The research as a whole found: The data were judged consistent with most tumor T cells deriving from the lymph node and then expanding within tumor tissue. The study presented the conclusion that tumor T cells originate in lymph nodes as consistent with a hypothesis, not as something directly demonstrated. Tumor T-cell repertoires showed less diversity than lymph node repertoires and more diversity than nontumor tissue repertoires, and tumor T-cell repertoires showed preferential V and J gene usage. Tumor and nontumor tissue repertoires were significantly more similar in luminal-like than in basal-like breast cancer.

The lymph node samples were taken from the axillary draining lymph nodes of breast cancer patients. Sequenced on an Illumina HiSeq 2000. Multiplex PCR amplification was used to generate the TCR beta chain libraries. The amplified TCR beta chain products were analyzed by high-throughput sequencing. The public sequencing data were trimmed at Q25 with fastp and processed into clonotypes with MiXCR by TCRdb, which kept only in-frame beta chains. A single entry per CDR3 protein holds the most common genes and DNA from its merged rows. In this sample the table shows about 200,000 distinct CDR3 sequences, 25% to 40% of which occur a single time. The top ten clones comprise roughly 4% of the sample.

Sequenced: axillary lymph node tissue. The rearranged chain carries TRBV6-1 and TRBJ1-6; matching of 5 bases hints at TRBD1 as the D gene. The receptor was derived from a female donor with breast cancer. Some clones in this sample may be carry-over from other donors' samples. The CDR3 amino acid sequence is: CASNGGWDSPLHF. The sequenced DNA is TGTGCCAGCAATGGGGGGTGGGATTCACCCCTCCACTTT.